This T cell receptor (beta chain) was obtained from a study of blood T cells in healthy people across ages. The CDR3 is 14 amino acids. With V trimmed by 2 bases and J by 6 bases, 3 bases remained unmatched. Germline CDR1 is LGHDT and CDR2 is YNNKEL (reference sequence). A second PCR of 7 to 11 cycles used a sample-barcoded 5' primer and a J-beta primer mix. Each cDNA molecule was tagged by a template-switch adaptor with 12 random nucleotides. TCRdb itself ran the 5' RACE reads through MiXCR, one entry per CDR3 protein. The data show 1.5 million to 2 million distinct CDR3 sequences, about 28% seen once.

The TCR sequence derives from a woman aged 25 to 39 in good health. V is TRBV3-1 and J is TRBJ2-1; 8 bases align to TRBD1. The specimen was blood. The chain's CDR3 is CASSQNDRGNEQFF. For the CDR3, the DNA is TGTGCCAGCAGCCAAAATGACAGGGGCAATGAGCAGTTCTTC.